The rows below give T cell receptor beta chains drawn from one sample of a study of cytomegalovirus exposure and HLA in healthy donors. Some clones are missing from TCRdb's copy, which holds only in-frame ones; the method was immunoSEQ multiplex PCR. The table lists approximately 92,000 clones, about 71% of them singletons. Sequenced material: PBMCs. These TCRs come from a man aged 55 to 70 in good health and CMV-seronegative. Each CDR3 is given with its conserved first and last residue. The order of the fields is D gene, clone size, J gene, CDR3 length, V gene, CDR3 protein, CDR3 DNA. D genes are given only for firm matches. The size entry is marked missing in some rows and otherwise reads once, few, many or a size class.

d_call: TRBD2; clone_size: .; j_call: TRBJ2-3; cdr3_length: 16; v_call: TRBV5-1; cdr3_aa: CASSLAASGRADTQYF; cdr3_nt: TGCGCCAGCAGCTTGGCCGCTAGCGGGAGGGCAGATACGCAGTATTTT
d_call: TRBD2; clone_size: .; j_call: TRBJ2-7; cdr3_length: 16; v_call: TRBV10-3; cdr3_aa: CAISEGTGTNSYEQYF; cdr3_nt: TGTGCCATCAGTGAGGGAACCGGGACTAACTCCTACGAGCAGTACTTC
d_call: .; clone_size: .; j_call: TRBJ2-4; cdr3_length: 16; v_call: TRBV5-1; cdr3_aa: CASSPNSVATKNIQYF; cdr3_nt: TGCGCCAGCAGCCCGAACAGTGTTGCAACCAAAAACATTCAGTACTTC
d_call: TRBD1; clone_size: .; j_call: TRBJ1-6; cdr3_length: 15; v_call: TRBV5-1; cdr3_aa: CASSLAGQGNSPLHF; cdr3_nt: TGCGCCAGCAGCTTGGCCGGACAGGGGAATTCACCCCTCCACTTT
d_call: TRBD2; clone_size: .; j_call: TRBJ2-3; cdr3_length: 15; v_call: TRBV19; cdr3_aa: CASNRGTSGTDTQYF; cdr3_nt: TGTGCCAGTAACCGAGGTACTAGCGGCACAGATACGCAGTATTTT
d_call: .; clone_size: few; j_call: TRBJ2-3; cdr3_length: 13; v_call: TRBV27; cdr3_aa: CASRIGGSDTQYF; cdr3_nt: TGTGCCAGCAGGATCGGCGGGTCAGATACGCAGTATTTT
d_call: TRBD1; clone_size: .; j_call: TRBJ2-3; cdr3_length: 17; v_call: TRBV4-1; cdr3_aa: CASSQIKRTGVPDTQYF; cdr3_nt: TGCGCCAGCAGCCAAATAAAAAGGACAGGGGTCCCCGATACGCAGTATTTT
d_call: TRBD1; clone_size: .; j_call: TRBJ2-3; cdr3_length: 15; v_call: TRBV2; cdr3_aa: CASSEAGQETDTQYF; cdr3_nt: TGTGCCAGCAGTGAAGCGGGACAGGAGACAGATACGCAGTATTTT
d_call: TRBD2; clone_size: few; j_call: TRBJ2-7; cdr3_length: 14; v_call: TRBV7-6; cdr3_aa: CASSPGTSAYEQYF; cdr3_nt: TGTGCCAGCAGCCCAGGGACTAGCGCCTACGAGCAGTACTTC
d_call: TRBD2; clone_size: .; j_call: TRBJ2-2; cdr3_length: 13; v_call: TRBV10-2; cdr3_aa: CASTSASTGELFF; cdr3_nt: TGCGCCAGTACTAGCGCCAGTACCGGGGAGCTGTTTTTT
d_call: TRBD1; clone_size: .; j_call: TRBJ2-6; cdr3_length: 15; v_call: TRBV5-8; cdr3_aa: CASRTGQAGANVLTF; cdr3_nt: TGTGCCAGCAGGACGGGACAGGCTGGGGCCAACGTCCTGACTTTC
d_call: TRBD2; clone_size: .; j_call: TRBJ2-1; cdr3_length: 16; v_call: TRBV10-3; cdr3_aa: CAISELPSGLYNEQFF; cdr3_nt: TGTGCCATCAGTGAGTTGCCTAGCGGGCTCTACAATGAGCAGTTCTTC
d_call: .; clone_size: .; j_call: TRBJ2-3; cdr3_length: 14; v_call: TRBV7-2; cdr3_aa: CASTLGGRTDTQYF; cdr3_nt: TGTGCCAGCACCCTTGGGGGCCGCACAGATACGCAGTATTTT
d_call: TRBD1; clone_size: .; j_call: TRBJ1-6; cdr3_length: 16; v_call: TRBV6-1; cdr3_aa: CASSAKAGTAVSPLHF; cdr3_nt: TGTGCCAGCAGTGCCAAGGCCGGGACAGCGGTCTCACCCCTCCACTTT
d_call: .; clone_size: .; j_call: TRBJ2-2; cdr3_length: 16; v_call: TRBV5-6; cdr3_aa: CASSLAPASRTGELFF; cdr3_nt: TGTGCCAGCAGCTTGGCCCCGGCTAGCCGCACCGGGGAGCTGTTTTTT
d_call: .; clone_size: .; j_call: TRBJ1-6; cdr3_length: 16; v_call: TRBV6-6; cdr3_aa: CASSYVSSSYNSPLHF; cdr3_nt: TGTGCCAGCAGTTATGTTTCGAGCTCCTATAATTCACCCCTCCACTTT
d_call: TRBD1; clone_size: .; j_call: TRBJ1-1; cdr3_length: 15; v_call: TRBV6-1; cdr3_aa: CASSSLGQGYTEAFF; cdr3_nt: TGTGCCAGCAGTTCCCTTGGACAGGGGTACACTGAAGCTTTCTTT
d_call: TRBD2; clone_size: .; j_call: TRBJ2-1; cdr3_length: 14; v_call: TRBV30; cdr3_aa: CAWTRLAGYNEQFF; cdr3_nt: TGTGCCTGGACTCGACTAGCGGGGTACAATGAGCAGTTCTTC
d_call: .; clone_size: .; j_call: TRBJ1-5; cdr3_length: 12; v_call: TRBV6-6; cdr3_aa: CASSSFNQPQHF; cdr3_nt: TGTGCCAGCAGTTCATTCAATCAGCCCCAGCATTTT
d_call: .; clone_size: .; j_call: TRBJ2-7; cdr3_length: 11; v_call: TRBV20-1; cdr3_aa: CSVTQGNEQYF; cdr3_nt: TGCAGTGTCACTCAGGGGAACGAGCAGTACTTC
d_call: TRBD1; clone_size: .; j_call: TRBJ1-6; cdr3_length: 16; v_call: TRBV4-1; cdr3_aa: CASSQDWDSSNSPLHF; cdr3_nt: TGCGCCAGCAGCCAAGATTGGGACAGCTCTAATTCACCCCTCCACTTT
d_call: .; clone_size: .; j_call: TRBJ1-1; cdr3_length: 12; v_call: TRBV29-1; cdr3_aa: CSVGEGVTEAFF; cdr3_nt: TGCAGCGTCGGGGAGGGGGTTACTGAAGCTTTCTTT
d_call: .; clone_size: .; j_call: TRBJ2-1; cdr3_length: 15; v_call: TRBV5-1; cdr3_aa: CASSLTGSEQNEQFF; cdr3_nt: TGCGCCAGCAGCTTGACAGGGAGTGAGCAGAATGAGCAGTTCTTC
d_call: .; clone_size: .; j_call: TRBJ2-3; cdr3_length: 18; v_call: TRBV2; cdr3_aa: CASSEGGGGRHGTDTQYF; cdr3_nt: TGTGCCAGCAGTGAAGGGGGGGGCGGGAGACATGGCACAGATACGCAGTATTTT
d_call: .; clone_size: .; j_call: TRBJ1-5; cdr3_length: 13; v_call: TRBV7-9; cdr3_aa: CASSPSRAQPQHF; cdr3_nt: TGTGCCAGCAGCCCAAGCAGGGCCCAGCCCCAGCATTTT
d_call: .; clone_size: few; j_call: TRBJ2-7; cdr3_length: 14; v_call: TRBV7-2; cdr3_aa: CATTRGGMTYEQYF; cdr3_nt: TGTGCCACAACTAGGGGGGGGATGACCTACGAGCAGTACTTC
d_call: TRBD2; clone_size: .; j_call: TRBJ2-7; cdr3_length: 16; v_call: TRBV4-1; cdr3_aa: CASSLPGLAGGYEQYF; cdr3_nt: TGCGCCAGCAGCCTCCCGGGACTAGCGGGAGGGTACGAGCAGTACTTC
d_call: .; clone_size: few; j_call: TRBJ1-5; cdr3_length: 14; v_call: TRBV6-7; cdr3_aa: CASSLQESNQPQHF; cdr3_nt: TGTGCCAGCAGCCTACAGGAAAGCAATCAGCCCCAGCATTTT
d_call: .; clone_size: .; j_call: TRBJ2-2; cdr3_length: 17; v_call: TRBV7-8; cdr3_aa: CASSLRASVANTGELFF; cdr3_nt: TGTGCCAGCAGCTTGAGGGCTAGCGTCGCGAACACCGGGGAGCTGTTTTTT
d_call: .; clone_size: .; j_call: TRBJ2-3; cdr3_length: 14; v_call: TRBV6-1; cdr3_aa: CATVALISTDTQYF; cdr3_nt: TGTGCGACCGTAGCCCTTATAAGCACAGATACGCAGTATTTT
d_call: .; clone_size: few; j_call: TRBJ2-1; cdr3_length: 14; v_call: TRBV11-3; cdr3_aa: CASSLDPEADEQFF; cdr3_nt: TGTGCCAGCAGCTTAGATCCAGAAGCGGATGAGCAGTTCTTC
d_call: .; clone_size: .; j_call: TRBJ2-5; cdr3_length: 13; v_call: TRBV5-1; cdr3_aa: CASSLVFQETQYF; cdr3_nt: TGCGCCAGCAGCTTGGTCTTCCAAGAGACCCAGTACTTC
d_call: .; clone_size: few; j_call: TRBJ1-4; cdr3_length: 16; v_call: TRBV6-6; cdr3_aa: CASSYAEVQRGEKLFF; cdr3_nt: TGTGCCAGCAGTTACGCAGAAGTACAAAGGGGTGAAAAACTGTTTTTT
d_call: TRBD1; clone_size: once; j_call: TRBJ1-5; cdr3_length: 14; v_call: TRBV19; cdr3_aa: CASSPTGGNQPQHF; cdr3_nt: TGTGCCAGTAGCCCGACAGGGGGGAATCAGCCCCAGCATTTT
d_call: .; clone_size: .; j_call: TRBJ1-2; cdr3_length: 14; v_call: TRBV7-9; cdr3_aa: CASSLGAPGYGYTF; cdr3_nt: TGTGCCAGCAGCTTAGGTGCCCCCGGCTATGGCTACACCTTC
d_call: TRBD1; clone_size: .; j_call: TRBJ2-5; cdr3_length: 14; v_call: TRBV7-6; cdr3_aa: CASSQPGGDETQYF; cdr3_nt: TGTGCCAGCAGCCAACCAGGGGGTGACGAGACCCAGTACTTC
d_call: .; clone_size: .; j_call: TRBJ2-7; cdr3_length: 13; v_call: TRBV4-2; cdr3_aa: CATMDSLTYAQYF; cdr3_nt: TGTGCCACTATGGACTCGCTGACCTACGCGCAGTACTTC
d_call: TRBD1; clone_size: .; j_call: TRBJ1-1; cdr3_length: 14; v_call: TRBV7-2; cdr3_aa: CASSLPEGRGRAFF; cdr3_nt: TGTGCCAGCAGCTTACCGGAGGGAAGGGGGCGAGCTTTCTTT
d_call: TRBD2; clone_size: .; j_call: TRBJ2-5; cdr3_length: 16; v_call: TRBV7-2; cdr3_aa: CASSSQGRGGLETQYF; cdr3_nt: TGTGCCAGCAGCTCCCAGGGGCGGGGGGGCTTGGAGACCCAGTACTTC
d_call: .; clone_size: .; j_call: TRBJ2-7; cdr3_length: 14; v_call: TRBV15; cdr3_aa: CATSRDPGAPEQYF; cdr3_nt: TGTGCCACCAGCAGAGATCCAGGGGCCCCCGAGCAGTACTTC
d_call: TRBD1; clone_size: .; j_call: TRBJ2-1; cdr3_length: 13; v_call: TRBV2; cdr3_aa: CASTRDRDNEQFF; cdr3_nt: TGTGCCAGCACCCGGGACAGGGATAATGAGCAGTTCTTC
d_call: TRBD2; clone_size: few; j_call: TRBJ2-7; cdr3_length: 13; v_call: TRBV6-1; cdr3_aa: CASSGGGTYEQYF; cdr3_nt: TGTGCCAGCAGTGGGGGGGGGACCTACGAGCAGTACTTC
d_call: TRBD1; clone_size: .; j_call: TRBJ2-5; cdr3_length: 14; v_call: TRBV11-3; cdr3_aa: CASSSDRGSETQYF; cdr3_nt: TGTGCCAGCAGCTCCGACAGGGGCAGCGAGACCCAGTACTTC
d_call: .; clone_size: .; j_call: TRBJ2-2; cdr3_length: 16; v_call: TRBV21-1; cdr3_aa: CASSLLPGQPTGELFF; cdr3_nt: TGTGCCAGCAGCTTACTCCCGGGACAACCCACCGGGGAGCTGTTTTTT
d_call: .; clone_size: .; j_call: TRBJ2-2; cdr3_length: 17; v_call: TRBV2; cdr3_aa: CASSLIPGGRLDGELFF; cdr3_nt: TGTGCCAGCAGTTTGATTCCGGGGGGCAGGCTGGACGGGGAGCTGTTTTTT
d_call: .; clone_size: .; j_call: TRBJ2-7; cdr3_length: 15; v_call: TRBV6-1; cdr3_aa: CASRRDSGFSYEQYF; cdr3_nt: TGTGCCAGCAGGCGGGACTCCGGATTCTCCTACGAGCAGTACTTC
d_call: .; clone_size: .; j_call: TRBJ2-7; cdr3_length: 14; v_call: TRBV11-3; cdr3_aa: CASSRQTSSYEQYF; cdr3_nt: TGTGCCAGCAGTCGACAGACCAGCTCCTACGAGCAGTACTTC
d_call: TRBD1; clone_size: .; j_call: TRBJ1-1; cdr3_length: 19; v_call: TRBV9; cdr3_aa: CASSVEATGVRSAGTEAFF; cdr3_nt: TGTGCCAGCAGCGTAGAAGCGACAGGGGTTAGGTCGGCGGGCACTGAAGCTTTCTTT
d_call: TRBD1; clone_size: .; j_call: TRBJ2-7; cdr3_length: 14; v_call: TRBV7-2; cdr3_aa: CASSLTGGRYEQYF; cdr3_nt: TGTGCCAGCAGCCTTACAGGGGGAAGATACGAGCAGTACTTC
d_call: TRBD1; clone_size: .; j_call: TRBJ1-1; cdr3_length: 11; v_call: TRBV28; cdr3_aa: CAGQGSTEAFF; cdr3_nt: TGTGCCGGACAGGGGTCCACTGAAGCTTTCTTT
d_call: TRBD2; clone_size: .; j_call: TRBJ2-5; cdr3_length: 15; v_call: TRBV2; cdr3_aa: CASSVQVAGEETQYF; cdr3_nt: TGTGCCAGCAGCGTTCAAGTAGCGGGAGAAGAGACCCAGTACTTC
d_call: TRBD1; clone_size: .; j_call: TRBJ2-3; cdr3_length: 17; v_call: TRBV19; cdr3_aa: CASSIVPGGTFKDTQYF; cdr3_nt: TGTGCCAGTAGTATAGTTCCAGGGGGCACGTTCAAAGATACGCAGTATTTT
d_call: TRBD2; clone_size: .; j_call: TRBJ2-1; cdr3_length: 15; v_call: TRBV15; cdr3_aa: CATSRGLAGGGEQFF; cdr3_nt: TGTGCCACCAGCAGAGGGCTAGCGGGAGGAGGCGAGCAGTTCTTC
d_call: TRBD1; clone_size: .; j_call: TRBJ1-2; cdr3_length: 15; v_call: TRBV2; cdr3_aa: CASPGGARILDGYTF; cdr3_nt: TGTGCCAGCCCAGGGGGCGCACGTATTTTGGATGGCTACACCTTC
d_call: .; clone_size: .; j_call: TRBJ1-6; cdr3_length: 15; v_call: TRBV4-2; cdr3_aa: CASSQVTRGESPLHF; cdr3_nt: TGTGCCAGCAGCCAAGTGACCAGGGGTGAGTCACCCCTCCACTTT
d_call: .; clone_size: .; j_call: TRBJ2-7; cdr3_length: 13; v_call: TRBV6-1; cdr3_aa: CASSEWVSGEQYF; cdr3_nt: TGTGCCAGCAGTGAATGGGTCTCCGGGGAGCAGTACTTC
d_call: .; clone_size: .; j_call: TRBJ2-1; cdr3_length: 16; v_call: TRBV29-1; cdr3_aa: CSVVVSLPGSYNEQFF; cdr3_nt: TGCAGCGTTGTGGTGTCTCTCCCGGGATCCTACAATGAGCAGTTCTTC